This T cell receptor beta chain appears in the sequencing data of a study of cytomegalovirus exposure and HLA in healthy donors. 13 Jbeta primers and 60 Vbeta primers were used for the PCR. TCRdb's copy holds only in-frame clones and misses some; the assay was immunoSEQ multiplex PCR. The sample lists about 190,000 clones, approximately 86% occurring once. The CDR3 covers 16 residues. Germline CDR1 is SGHVS and CDR2 is FNYEAQ. J gave up 6 bases and V 4 bases, and 11 bases lay outside the gene matches. Input material: PBMCs. The receptor's source is a woman under 40 in good health and CMV-seronegative. The rearrangement links TRBV7-6 to TRBJ2-1, with 8 nucleotides matching TRBD1. The CDR3 DNA is TGTGCCAGCAGCTCCCCGTGGGGGACAGGCCTCAATGAGCAGTTCTTC. As protein: CASSSPWGTGLNEQFF.